A selection of T cell receptor beta chains follows, all from one sample in a study of response to subunit inactivated influenza vaccine. TCRdb itself ran the RT-PCR reads through MiXCR, one entry per CDR3 protein. The table records about 540,000 distinct CDR3 sequences, roughly 25% of them present only once. These records were also assigned to another study, of T cells expressing NK-cell markers.

The sequencing used CD4+ T cells sorted from PBMCs, collected about 13 days after vaccination. The receptors come from a man aged 45 to 65 who received an inactivated influenza vaccine. Each CDR3 is given with its conserved first and last residue. The D gene is left open where the match is weak. Clone size is shown for a subset of rows, as once, few, many or a class of expanded clone.

j_call: TRBJ2-1
clone_size: .
d_call: TRBD2
v_call: TRBV5-1
cdr3_aa: CASRSPSGGAFGYNEQFF
cdr3_nt: TGCGCCAGCAGGTCCCCTAGCGGGGGGGCCTTTGGCTACAATGAGCAGTTCTTC

j_call: TRBJ1-1
clone_size: .
d_call: TRBD1
v_call: TRBV12-3/TRBV12-4
cdr3_aa: CASRYGDRVTEAFF
cdr3_nt: TGTGCCAGCAGATACGGGGACAGGGTGACTGAAGCTTTCTTT

j_call: TRBJ2-3
clone_size: few
d_call: TRBD1
v_call: TRBV15
cdr3_aa: CATSREQGANTDTQYF
cdr3_nt: TGTGCCACCAGCAGAGAACAGGGGGCCAACACAGATACGCAGTATTTT

j_call: TRBJ2-2
clone_size: few
d_call: TRBD1
v_call: TRBV6-1
cdr3_aa: CASSAGTGGTGELFF
cdr3_nt: TGTGCCAGCAGTGCCGGGACAGGAGGCACCGGGGAGCTGTTTTTT

j_call: TRBJ1-2
clone_size: few
d_call: .
v_call: TRBV6-2/TRBV6-3
cdr3_aa: CASSYTNYGYTF
cdr3_nt: TGTGCCAGCAGTTACACTAACTATGGCTACACCTTC

j_call: TRBJ2-1
clone_size: many
d_call: .
v_call: TRBV28
cdr3_aa: CASSLQGGIVQFF
cdr3_nt: TGTGCCAGCAGTTTACAGGGAGGTATCGTGCAGTTCTTC

j_call: TRBJ2-1
clone_size: .
d_call: .
v_call: TRBV21-1
cdr3_aa: CASSTTGGVTDNEQFF
cdr3_nt: TGTGCCAGCAGCACTACTGGAGGGGTAACCGACAATGAGCAGTTCTTC

j_call: TRBJ2-5
clone_size: .
d_call: .
v_call: TRBV7-3
cdr3_aa: CASRPGDSYQETQYF
cdr3_nt: TGTGCCAGCAGGCCAGGGGACTCGTACCAAGAGACCCAGTACTTC

j_call: TRBJ2-7
clone_size: few
d_call: .
v_call: TRBV20-1
cdr3_aa: CSAFSRGRYEQYF
cdr3_nt: TGCAGTGCCTTCTCCCGGGGGCGTTACGAGCAGTACTTC

j_call: TRBJ2-1
clone_size: few
d_call: .
v_call: TRBV28
cdr3_aa: CASAGQGQFF
cdr3_nt: TGTGCCAGCGCCGGCCAGGGGCAGTTCTTC

j_call: TRBJ1-4
clone_size: .
d_call: .
v_call: TRBV4-3
cdr3_aa: CASSQAPQGRNEKLFF
cdr3_nt: TGCGCCAGCAGCCAAGCTCCGCAGGGACGTAATGAAAAACTGTTTTTT

j_call: TRBJ2-7
clone_size: .
d_call: TRBD2
v_call: TRBV2
cdr3_aa: CASHGLASWEQYF
cdr3_nt: TGTGCCAGCCATGGACTAGCTTCGTGGGAGCAGTACTTC

j_call: TRBJ2-7
clone_size: once
d_call: .
v_call: TRBV7-9
cdr3_aa: CASSLASGLGSEQYF
cdr3_nt: TGTGCCAGCAGCTTAGCGTCGGGGCTAGGGAGCGAGCAGTACTTC

j_call: TRBJ2-5
clone_size: few
d_call: TRBD2
v_call: TRBV20-1
cdr3_aa: CSARGTSGGAISETQYF
cdr3_nt: TGCAGTGCTAGGGGGACTAGCGGGGGGGCTATCTCAGAGACCCAGTACTTC

j_call: TRBJ2-7
clone_size: few
d_call: .
v_call: TRBV29-1
cdr3_aa: CSAKQASYEQYF
cdr3_nt: TGCAGCGCCAAACAGGCCTCCTACGAGCAGTACTTC

j_call: TRBJ2-5
clone_size: .
d_call: .
v_call: TRBV27
cdr3_aa: CASSLRWLETQYF
cdr3_nt: TGTGCCAGCAGTTTACGGTGGTTGGAGACCCAGTACTTC